This T cell receptor beta chain was identified in a study of T cells in Graves' hyperthyroidism and ophthalmopathy. Turning to the study itself: Initial diagnosis, before any treatment, was when peripheral blood was collected. Study outcomes and limitations: Blood held most thyroid clonotypes expanded above 0.001 frequency. In simple terms, a model built on 13 V-J features told ophthalmopathy apart from stable hyperthyroidism.

The CDR3 length is 16 residues. Germline V CDR1 and CDR2: SGHNT, YYREEE (reference sequence). Between the trimmed V and J ends, which lost 0 bases and 5 bases, there was a span of 15 bases. Diagnosing involved the use of clinical symptoms, serum thyroxine and TRAb, thyroid ultrasound and orbital computed tomography. Template material for amplifying TCR beta CDR3 regions consisted of RNA transcripts. The TCR CDR3 first-round RT-PCR relied on the HTBI primer set. TCRdb re-analysed the multiplex PCR reads in MiXCR, keeping a single row per CDR3 protein. There are some 550,000 distinct CDR3 sequences in the sample; 15% to 20% occur only once, and less than 3.5% lies in the top ten. This clonotype was seen more than once but under ten times. Its antigen is still unknown.

Specimen: blood. The V and J genes are TRBV5-4 and TRBJ2-1; maybe TRBD2 (6 bases). The TCR was taken from a woman between 35 and 50 years old with Graves' ophthalmopathy. Here the CDR3 DNA reads TGTGCCAGCAGCTTGGACTCTCCAACTAGCCACAATGAGCAGTTCTTC. This translates into CASSLDSPTSHNEQFF.